The clone carrying this T cell receptor beta chain has at least ten counts. The source of the sample is a study of regulatory T cells in long-lasting Graves disease. Described time point: newly diagnosed GD, antithyroid drugs for less than 3 months. Extracted RNA from PBMCs served as the source of the TCR library. V shed 3 bases and J 8 bases; nucleotides not matched to a gene: 19. The CDR3 is 18 amino acids. With iRepertoire HTBI primers and Arm-PCR of CDR3 regions, TCR beta libraries were built. TCRdb re-derived calls from the multiplex PCR reads in MiXCR, one entry per CDR3 protein. The data show 300,000 to 450,000 distinct CDR3 sequences, around 15% seen once.

This receptor was identified in a female donor with Graves disease. The specimen was peripheral blood mononuclear cells (PBMCs), collected at new diagnosis, from a patient treated with antithyroid drugs. The chain uses TRBV12-3 or TRBV12-4 and TRBJ2-1; TRBD1 agrees at 7 bases. The CDR3: CASSFPRSGTAYPHEQFF. The CDR3 DNA follows: TGTGCCAGCAGTTTTCCGCGGTCCGGGACAGCTTATCCCCATGAGCAGTTCTTC.